The 30 T cell receptor beta chains presented below share a single source sample, sequenced in a study of T-cell reconstitution after alpha-beta-depleted transplantation in children (dated by TCRdb to the mid-2010s). Library prep was done by PCR. This sample was sequenced with an Illumina HiSeq 2500. TCR library preparation used molecular barcoding, with unique molecular identifiers applied to normalize quantification of the TCRbeta repertoire. TCRdb reprocessed the public reads (quality trimming at Q25 with fastp, clone calling with MiXCR) and kept in-frame beta chains. CDR3 protein duplicates are merged, each entry listing the most common genes and DNA. The sample yields over 150,000 distinct CDR3 sequences; 11% were counted once. The ten biggest clones cover approximately 13% of the sample. The treatment or condition label on this specimen signifies: allogeneic hematopoietic cell transplantation with graft depleted of TCRalphabeta T cells and CD19 B cells.

The source was PBMCs, collected before TCRalphabeta/CD19-depleted stem cell transplant. Receptors originate from a boy aged 2 to 10 with acute myeloid leukemia, due to receive a stem cell transplant.

In its sample, this clonotype was seen many times. The gene calls are TRBV2 and TRBJ1-3; D possibly corresponds to TRBD1 (5 bases). CDR1 is SNHLY, CDR2 FYNNEI, per germline. Between the trimmed V and J ends, which lost 7 bases and 1 base, there was a span of 14 bases. This CDR3 contains 15 residues. The DNA of the CDR3 is TGTGCCAGCATATTTCAGGGTCTGTCTGGAAACACCATATATTTT. Encoded protein: CASIFQGLSGNTIYF.

The chain recombines TRBV18 with TRBJ2-2, with 7 bases matching TRBD1. This CDR3 comprises 15 residues. Germline CDR1 is KGHSH and CDR2 is LQKENI. Losses at the gene ends were 6 bases for V and 3 bases for J; bases not matched to a gene: 7. This chain's CDR3 is CASSSRDSYTGELFF. The CDR3 bases are TGTGCCAGCTCCTCCAGGGACAGTTACACCGGGGAGCTGTTTTTT.

This sequence joins TRBV6-1 and TRBJ2-1, with 7 bases matching TRBD1. The V segment lost 5 bases and the J segment 4 bases; nucleotides outside the gene matches: 8. The length of the CDR3 is 15 residues. In germline, CDR1 is MNHNS, CDR2 SASEGT. CDR3 nucleotides: TGTGCCAGCAGTCCTGACCAGGGGGTTTACAATGAGCAGTTCTTC. It is translated as CASSPDQGVYNEQFF.

This clonotype was counted many times. The CDR3 spells CSANRLGGGDTQYF. CDR3 in DNA: TGCAGTGCCAACCGACTAGGGGGAGGAGATACGCAGTATTTT. The genes are TRBV20-1 and TRBJ2-3; either TRBD1 or TRBD2 may supply D (6 bases each). With 6 bases removed from V and 5 bases from J, the gap between germline ends came to 18 bases. Germline CDR1 reads DFQATT; CDR2 reads SNEGSKA (reference sequence). CDR3 size: 14 residues.

This clonotype is judged large. J is TRBJ1-1 and V is TRBV7-9, with D unresolved. V lost 5 bases to trimming and J lost 8 bases, with 9 bases between them. In germline, CDR1 is SEHNR, CDR2 FQNEAQ (reference sequence). This CDR3 is built from 11 residues. The CDR3 nucleotides are TGTGCCAGCAGCAGGCTGGCCGAAGCTTTCTTT. Translation gives CASSRLAEAFF.

In this sample, this clonotype turned up many times. The chain combines TRBV5-1 with TRBJ2-2; no clear D. Germline CDR1 and CDR2: SGHRS and YFSETQ. The V gene lost 2 bases and the J gene lost 0 bases, with 11 bases spanning the gap. This CDR3 contains 16 residues. In nucleotides, the CDR3 is TGCGCCAGCAGCTTTCTCGGCAGGACGAACACCGGGGAGCTGTTTTTT. Translating it yields CASSFLGRTNTGELFF.

This clonotype was found many times. The chain links TRBV7-3 to TRBJ2-7; TRBD1 aligns across 7 bases. Germline lookup yields CDR1 SGHTA and CDR2 FQGTGA. The CDR3 runs 15 residues. With 1 base clipped from V and 4 bases from J, the junction kept 7 bases outside the gene matches. The CDR3 protein is CASSLSSGGTYEQYF. The CDR3 DNA follows: TGTGCCAGCAGCTTAAGCTCAGGGGGAACGTACGAGCAGTACTTC.

The sample holds a few counts of this clonotype. This chain links TRBV6-5 with TRBJ2-5, with D possibly matching TRBD2 (6 bases). The CDR3 length is 13 residues. V lost 2 bases to trimming and J lost 2 bases, with 6 bases between them. The V gene's germline CDR1 is MNHEY and CDR2 SVGAGI. CDR3 nucleotide sequence: TGTGCCAGCAGTTACGCGGGGCAAGAGACCCAGTACTTC. Translated: CASSYAGQETQYF.

This clonotype was seen at least ten times. This chain connects TRBV15 to TRBJ1-1, with D unresolved. V was shortened by 6 bases and J by 5 bases, with 13 bases between the two germline ends. CDR3 size: 13 residues. The germline V gene encodes CDR1 LNHNV and CDR2 YYDKDF (reference sequence). Written as DNA, the CDR3 is TGTGCCACCAGTCTATCCACGGCTACTGAAGCTTTCTTT. Encoded protein: CATSLSTATEAFF.

This clonotype appeared many times. The gene calls are TRBV5-1 and TRBJ2-5; D remains unclear. The germline CDR1 and CDR2 sequences are SGHRS and YFSETQ. Trimming removed 4 bases from V and 5 bases from J, with 12 bases in between. This CDR3 is 13 amino acids long. The chain's CDR3 is CASSPDIGETQYF. DNA for the CDR3: TGCGCCAGCAGCCCCGACATAGGTGAGACCCAGTACTTC.

In this sample, this clonotype turned up a few times. The rearrangement uses TRBV5-4 and TRBJ2-1; TRBD2 agrees at 7 bases. Germline-derived CDR1 and CDR2 are SGHNT and YYREEE (reference sequence). The CDR3 is made up of 16 amino acids. Unmatched junction bases numbered 7, after V lost 4 bases and J lost 0 bases. The CDR3 nucleotides read TGTGCCAGCAGCGGGTGGGGGGGGGACTCCTACAATGAGCAGTTCTTC. This sequence encodes CASSGWGGDSYNEQFF.

This sequence joins TRBV20-1 and TRBJ2-1; 8 bases agree with TRBD2. CDR3 length: 17 amino acids. V was pared by 8 bases and J by 2 bases, with 17 bases of the junction left unmatched. Germline-derived CDR1 and CDR2 are DFQATT and SNEGSKA (reference sequence). The CDR3 bases are TGCAGTTCGTCTCGACTAGCGTCTTACTTAACCTACAATGAGCAGTTCTTC. It yields the protein CSSSRLASYLTYNEQFF.

This clonotype appeared many times. The chain joins TRBV19 to TRBJ1-1; no reliable D call. The germline V and J ends were trimmed by 6 bases and 1 base, with 12 bases remaining between them. Germline V gene lookup returns CDR1 LNHDA and CDR2 SQIVND (reference sequence). The CDR3 spans 14 residues. The CDR3 is CASRKRAGNTEAFF. The CDR3 nucleotides read TGTGCCAGTAGGAAAAGGGCGGGGAACACTGAAGCTTTCTTT.

This clonotype was detected many times. This chain uses TRBV20-1 with TRBJ2-3; 8 positions match TRBD2. J was trimmed by 7 bases and V by 3 bases; bases with no gene match: 9. Germline V gives CDR1 DFQATT, CDR2 SNEGSKA (reference sequence). This CDR3 is built from 14 residues. In DNA form, the CDR3 reads TGCAGTGCTAGGTTAGCGGGATTCTGGAATACGCAGTATTTT. This translates into CSARLAGFWNTQYF.

A word on this clonotype: A junction end diverges from the germline sequence, so it may reflect a read error. The chain employs TRBV9 and TRBJ2-2; 13 nucleotides match TRBD2. Germline loops: CDR1 SGDLS, CDR2 YYNGEE. CDR3 length: 16 amino acids. The DNA for the CDR3 is TGTGGCAGCAGTACTAGCGGGAGGGCCGGGTCCGGGGAGCTGTTTTTT. Translated, it gives CGSSTSGRAGSGELFF. The full variable domain, rest sourced from reference TRBV9 and TRBJ2-2, is DSGVTQTPKHLITATGQRVTLRCSPRSGDLSVYWYQQSLDQGLQFLIQYYNGEERAKGNILERFSAQQFPDLHSELNLSSLELGDSALYFCGSSTSGRAGSGELFFGEGSRLTVL.

The table lists this clonotype with many counts. The chain is built from TRBV7-7 and TRBJ2-2; 7 nucleotides align to TRBD2. The V gene end was trimmed by 5 bases and the J gene end by 6 bases; junction bases not matched to a gene: 9. The germline V gene has CDR1 SSHAT and CDR2 FNYEAQ (reference sequence). CDR3 length: 15 residues. CDR3 amino acids: CASSPSGTTAGELFF. The CDR3 coding sequence is TGTGCCAGCAGCCCCTCCGGGACTACTGCCGGGGAGCTGTTTTTT.

The table lists this clonotype with many counts. This chain uses TRBV2 with TRBJ1-3; D remains ambiguous. V lost 1 base and J 0 bases, leaving 13 bases between the germline ends. CDR1 SNHLY and CDR2 FYNNEI come from the germline V gene. The CDR3 length is 17 residues. CDR3 nucleotide sequence: TGTGCCAGCAGTGAAGAGGCCCGCTTGAGCTCTGGAAACACCATATATTTT. As protein: CASSEEARLSSGNTIYF.

This clonotype was observed many times. This chain links TRBV11-2 with TRBJ2-1, with 10 positions matching TRBD2. Germline V gene lookup returns CDR1 SGHAT and CDR2 FQNNGV. The CDR3 length is 16 residues. V lost 3 bases and J lost 7; bases outside the gene matches: 9. The DNA of the CDR3 is TGTGCCAGCAGCTTCGCTGGAGGGACTAGCGTGAATGAGCAGTTCTTC. Protein sequence: CASSFAGGTSVNEQFF.

The V and J genes are TRBV5-5 and TRBJ1-1; D call uncertain. The CDR3 covers 13 residues. Trimming removed 7 bases from V and 3 bases from J, with 13 bases in between. CDR1 is SGHKS and CDR2 is YYEKEE in the germline V gene (reference sequence). The CDR3 loop is CASSGIADTEAFF. The CDR3 DNA reads as TGTGCCAGCTCCGGGATCGCGGACACTGAAGCTTTCTTT. Combining the CDR3 with reference TRBV5-5 and TRBJ1-1 gives the whole variable domain DAGVTQSPTHLIKTRGQQVTLRCSPISGHKSVSWYQQVLGQGPQFIFQYYEKEERGRGNFPDRFSARQFPNYSSELNVNALLLGDSALYLCASSGIADTEAFFGQGTRLTVV.

This clonotype was observed many times. The chain employs TRBV7-2 and TRBJ2-7; D gene ambiguous. Trimming cost V 3 bases and J 4 bases, with 19 bases left between them. The CDR3 totals 16 residues. Germline assignment: CDR1 SGHTA and CDR2 FQGNSA. In nucleotides, the CDR3 is TGTGCCAGCAGCTTTTCTGACCCGACGCGCGTTTACGAGCAGTACTTC. Protein product: CASSFSDPTRVYEQYF.

This clonotype was observed at least ten times. This chain joins TRBV7-2 and TRBJ2-1, with TRBD2 identical over 10 bases. Germline assignment: CDR1 SGHTA and CDR2 FQGNSA. The ends lost 3 bases at V and 0 bases at J; junction bases unmatched: 8. The CDR3 extends over 18 amino acids. The CDR3 region is CASSFVTTSGASYNEQFF. The CDR3 region has the DNA TGTGCCAGCAGCTTCGTCACTACTAGCGGGGCCTCCTACAATGAGCAGTTCTTC.

This clonotype was seen repeatedly, ten times or more. V gene TRBV6-1 combines with J gene TRBJ2-5; 10 bases are a match to TRBD2. Germline assignment: CDR1 MNHNS and CDR2 SASEGT. The junction had 12 bases not matched to a gene; V was cut back by 5 bases and J by 6 bases. The CDR3 length is 16 residues. CDR3 sequence (DNA): TGTGCCAGCAGTCCCAGACAGCGGGGGGGCCCGAAGACCCAGTACTTC. Protein sequence: CASSPRQRGGPKTQYF.

The table lists this clonotype with many counts. The V and J genes are TRBV20-1 and TRBJ2-5; 13 bases fit TRBD2. This CDR3 contains 16 residues. Trimming at V came to 4 bases and at J to 1 base, leaving 6 bases not matched to a gene. Germline V gene lookup returns CDR1 DFQATT and CDR2 SNEGSKA (reference sequence). The chain's CDR3 is CSATGTSGTPQETQYF. The CDR3 region has the DNA TGCAGTGCTACAGGGACTAGCGGGACGCCCCAAGAGACCCAGTACTTC.

This clonotype occurred many times. CDR3 residues: CSVGGGHTEAFF. The CDR3 region has the DNA TGCAGCGTTGGGGGGGGACACACTGAAGCTTTCTTT. V and J are TRBV29-1 and TRBJ1-1; possibly TRBD1 for D (5 bases). Trimming took 4 bases from V and 3 from J, leaving 9 bases between them. Germline CDR1 is SQVTM and CDR2 is ANQGSEA. The CDR3 consists of 12 residues. Looking up the rest from reference TRBV29-1 and TRBJ1-1 gives the full variable domain: SAVISQKPSRDICQRGTSLTIQCQVDSQVTMMFWYRQQPGQSLTLIATANQGSEATYESGFVIDKFPISRPNLTFSTLTVSNMSPEDSSIYLCSVGGGHTEAFFGQGTRLTVV.

This clonotype was counted many times. The chain uses TRBV12-3 or TRBV12-4 and TRBJ1-1; 7 bases are a match to TRBD1. V shed 6 bases, J shed 1 base, and the junction held 5 bases outside the gene matches. This CDR3 comprises 14 residues. This chain's CDR3 is CASSTGTANTEAFF. CDR3 bases: TGTGCCAGCAGCACCGGGACAGCGAACACTGAAGCTTTCTTT.

This clonotype was counted at least ten times. The V and J genes are TRBV6-5 and TRBJ2-7; 7 positions agree with TRBD2. Germline V gives CDR1 MNHEY, CDR2 SVGAGI. CDR3 length: 13 residues. V lost 4 bases, J lost 2 bases, and 2 bases stayed unmatched. CDR3 amino acids: CASSFGGAYEQYF. In DNA form, the CDR3 reads TGTGCCAGCAGTTTTGGGGGGGCCTACGAGCAGTACTTC.

CDR3 sequence (DNA): TGCAGTGCTCCCCGACCGGCCGGGGGGGACACTGAAGCTTTCTTT. This gives the protein CSAPRPAGGDTEAFF. The J gene is TRBJ1-1, the V gene TRBV20-1; the D gene is possibly TRBD1 (5 bases). Germline V CDR1 and CDR2: DFQATT, SNEGSKA (reference sequence). The CDR3 consists of 15 residues. Trimming removed 5 bases at V and 3 bases at J, with 19 bases between.

This clonotype was seen ten or more times. The J gene is TRBJ2-5, the V gene TRBV5-1; D gene ambiguous. Trimming left V 1 base short and J 2 bases short, with 9 bases between. The germline CDR1 and CDR2 sequences are SGHRS and YFSETQ. The CDR3 is made up of 14 amino acids. The DNA for the CDR3 is TGCGCCAGCAGCTTGACCCAACCACAAGAGACCCAGTACTTC. Protein sequence: CASSLTQPQETQYF.

This clonotype was picked up many times. The chain recombines TRBV27 with TRBJ1-1; 9 bases fit TRBD1. The CDR3 runs 16 residues. J lost 2 bases, V lost 6 bases, and 10 bases had no gene match. Germline CDR1 reads MNHEY; CDR2 reads SMNVEV (reference sequence). CDR3 sequence reads: CASSTPRTGENTEAFF. The CDR3 region has the DNA TGTGCCAGCAGCACCCCCCGGACAGGGGAAAACACTGAAGCTTTCTTT.

In its sample, this clonotype was seen many times. V and J are TRBV5-6 and TRBJ2-7, with TRBD2 matching over 8 bases. Per germline, CDR1 SGHDT and CDR2 YYEEEE. The J segment lost 6 bases and the V segment lost 1 base, leaving 6 bases of the junction unmatched. The CDR3 totals 14 residues. In DNA, the CDR3 is TGTGCCAGCAGCTTGCCTAGCGGGCAGAGCGAGCAGTACTTC. It codes for CASSLPSGQSEQYF.